Here is one TCR beta chain with its context. Its antigen is not known. From RNA transcripts, TCR beta CDR3 regions were amplified. First-round RT-PCR of the TCR CDR3 relied on the HTBI primer set. From the multiplex PCR reads, TCRdb called clonotypes with MiXCR, one entry per CDR3 protein. The sample gives 250,000 to 350,000 distinct CDR3 sequences, about 15% of which show up once; roughly 50% is in the top ten. The data belong to a study of T cells in Graves' hyperthyroidism and ophthalmopathy. The V and J ends lost 3 bases and 4 bases respectively, with 11 bases between them. The CDR3 runs 15 residues. Germline V gene sequence: CDR1 KGHDR, CDR2 SFDVKD. Ophthalmopathy patients had Clinical Activity Score at least 3, NOSPECS grade at least 4, duration under 3 months. Regarding the study as a whole: Model output signaled ophthalmopathy a median about seven months ahead of onset.

The TCR comes from a woman aged 60-75 years with Graves' ophthalmopathy. This chain links TRBV24-1 with TRBJ2-2; D remains ambiguous. The specimen sequenced was blood. The CDR3 reads CATSDEDGPTGELFF. The CDR3 nucleotides are TGTGCCACCAGTGATGAGGACGGTCCCACCGGGGAGCTGTTTTTT.